The 7 T cell receptor beta chains below come from one sample, sequenced in a study of T cells in Graves' hyperthyroidism and ophthalmopathy. Amplified TCR beta CDR3 regions came from RNA transcripts. An initial round of RT-PCR targeting the TCR CDR3 relied on the HTBI primer set. TCRdb recomputed calls from the multiplex PCR reads with MiXCR, one row per CDR3 protein. The sample records a few hundred thousand distinct CDR3 sequences, roughly 15% being singletons. Sequenced input: blood. All receptors come from a woman under 40 with Graves' ophthalmopathy.

Regarding this clonotype: A read error may account for a junction end that differs from germline. This sequence joins TRBV25-1 and TRBJ1-4; D ambiguous. The CDR3 consists of 14 residues. Germline assignment: CDR1 MGHDK and CDR2 SYGVNS. Here the CDR3 DNA reads TGTTCCAGCAGTGAATCGCGACCGGAAGAAAAACTGTTTTTT. It yields the protein CSSSESRPEEKLFF.

Only a few counts were recorded for this clonotype. V usage is TRBV7-9 and J usage is TRBJ2-1, with 10 bases lining up with TRBD2. CDR3 length: 19 residues. V dropped 3 bases and J dropped 4; count of bases not matched to a gene: 15. Looked up from germline, CDR1 is SEHNR and CDR2 is FQNEAQ (reference sequence). The CDR3 is CASSFFWTSGPNYYNEQFF. The CDR3 DNA sequence: TGTGCCAGCAGCTTTTTTTGGACTAGCGGCCCCAATTATTACAATGAGCAGTTCTTC.

In its sample, this clonotype was seen many times. The rearrangement uses TRBV6-1 and TRBJ2-7; 12 bases align to TRBD2. V shed 6 bases, J shed 0 bases, and the junction held 3 bases outside the gene matches. Germline CDR1 and CDR2: MNHNS and SASEGT. The CDR3 has 15 amino acids. The DNA of the CDR3 is TGTGCCAGCAGATTGACTAGCGGGGGCTCCTACGAGCAGTACTTC. Translated: CASRLTSGGSYEQYF.

On this clonotype: This sequence may be a read error, since a much larger clone differs from it by one base. The chain combines TRBV7-3 with TRBJ2-5, with D perhaps matching TRBD1 (5 bases). The CDR3 is 14 residues long. Germline V CDR1 and CDR2: SGHTA, FQGTGA. V gave up 2 bases and J gave up 2 bases, with 9 bases separating them. DNA for the CDR3: TGTGCCAGCAGCTTAGCAGGGCTTCAAGAGACCCAGTACTTC. Residues: CASSLAGLQETQYF. The full variable domain, its missing parts supplied by reference TRBV7-3 and TRBJ2-5, is GAGVSQTPSNKVTEKGKYVELRCDPISGHTALYWYRQSLGQGPEFLIYFQGTGAADDSGLPNDRFFAVRPEGSVSTLKIQRTERGDSAVYLCASSLAGLQETQYFGPGTRLLVL.

In this sample, this clonotype turned up many times. The V call is TRBV5-6, the J call TRBJ2-2; 9 positions agree with TRBD2. Trimming removed 4 bases from V and 1 base from J; junction bases left unmatched: 8. Germline-derived CDR1 and CDR2 are SGHDT and YYEEEE. This CDR3 has 17 amino acids. CDR3 DNA sequence: TGTGCCAGCAGCCCTCCCCTAGCGGGGATGAACACCGGGGAGCTGTTTTTT. It yields the protein CASSPPLAGMNTGELFF.

Ten or more counts support this clonotype. J is TRBJ2-7 and V is TRBV12-3 or TRBV12-4; tentatively, D is TRBD2 (5 bases). CDR3 length: 14 residues. V was pared by 6 bases and J by 4 bases, with 16 bases between. The CDR3 spells CASRQNVRGYEQYF. In DNA form, the CDR3 reads TGTGCCAGCAGACAAAACGTCCGGGGATACGAGCAGTACTTC.

J is TRBJ1-5 and V is TRBV19; D perhaps matches TRBD1 (5 bases). The CDR3 runs 15 residues. Germline CDR1 reads LNHDA; CDR2 reads SQIVND (reference sequence). The V end lost 7 bases, the J end lost 2 bases, and 15 bases lay between the germline ends. The CDR3 protein is CASTKRGVGNQPQHF. The CDR3 region has the DNA TGTGCCAGTACCAAGAGGGGTGTCGGCAATCAGCCCCAGCATTTT.